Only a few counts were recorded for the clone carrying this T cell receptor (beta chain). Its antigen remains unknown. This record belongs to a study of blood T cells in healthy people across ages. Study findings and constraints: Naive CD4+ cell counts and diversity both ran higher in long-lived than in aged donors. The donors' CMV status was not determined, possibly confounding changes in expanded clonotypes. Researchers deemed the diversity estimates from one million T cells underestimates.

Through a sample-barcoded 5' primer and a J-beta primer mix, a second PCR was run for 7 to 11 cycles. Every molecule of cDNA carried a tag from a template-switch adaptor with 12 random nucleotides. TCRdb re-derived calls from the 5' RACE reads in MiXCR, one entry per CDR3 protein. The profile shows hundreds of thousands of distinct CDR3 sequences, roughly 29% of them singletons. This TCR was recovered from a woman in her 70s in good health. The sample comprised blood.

The CDR3 is CASSPQGYTYEQYF. DNA of the CDR3: TGTGCCAGCTCACCCCAGGGTTATACCTACGAGCAGTACTTC. This chain links TRBV18 with TRBJ2-7, with TRBD1 as a possible D gene (5 bases). V lost 3 bases and J 2 bases, leaving 11 bases between the germline ends. Germline CDR1 and CDR2: KGHSH and LQKENI. CDR3 length: 14 amino acids.